This is a list of T cell receptor beta chains from one sample in a study of shared clonotypes between healthy human individuals. The repertoire was sequenced with immunoSEQ multiplex PCR; TCRdb's copy has only in-frame clones and lacks some. The repertoire holds approximately 620,000 clones, with approximately 97% as singletons. The specimen was naive CD4+ T cells sorted from blood. The receptor source for this set is a woman aged 30 to 39 in good health. The CDR3 runs from the conserved cysteine through the conserved F or W. The D gene is left open where the match is weak.

len: 13; d_gene: NA; j_gene: TRBJ1-5; v_gene: TRBV30; CDR3aa: CAWNLGSNQPQHF
len: 14; d_gene: NA; j_gene: TRBJ2-1; v_gene: TRBV5-5; CDR3aa: CASSLAARNNEQFF
len: 11; d_gene: NA; j_gene: TRBJ2-1; v_gene: TRBV20-1; CDR3aa: CSASSRDEQFF
len: 13; d_gene: NA; j_gene: TRBJ1-2; v_gene: TRBV5-1; CDR3aa: CASTDGRAYGYTF
len: 12; d_gene: NA; j_gene: TRBJ1-2; v_gene: TRBV2; CDR3aa: CASSEQDYGYTF
len: 16; d_gene: TRBD1; j_gene: TRBJ2-1; v_gene: TRBV9; CDR3aa: CASSVGLGQGANEQFF
len: 18; d_gene: TRBD1; j_gene: TRBJ2-2; v_gene: TRBV4-2; CDR3aa: CASSQEGPDRSNTGELFF
len: 13; d_gene: TRBD1; j_gene: TRBJ1-1; v_gene: TRBV28; CDR3aa: CATPRGRNTEAFF
len: 13; d_gene: NA; j_gene: TRBJ1-5; v_gene: TRBV7-3; CDR3aa: CASSLGSLSPQHF
len: 15; d_gene: TRBD1; j_gene: TRBJ2-2; v_gene: TRBV27; CDR3aa: CASSRTGMNTGELFF
len: 16; d_gene: TRBD1; j_gene: TRBJ1-2; v_gene: TRBV28; CDR3aa: CASRKTGGGSFNGYTF
len: 14; d_gene: NA; j_gene: TRBJ2-2; v_gene: TRBV7-8; CDR3aa: CASSLALETGELFF
len: 17; d_gene: TRBD2; j_gene: TRBJ2-1; v_gene: TRBV27; CDR3aa: CASSSSLSGGAYNEQFF
len: 10; d_gene: NA; j_gene: NA; v_gene: TRBV20-1; CDR3aa: CSARGFEQYF
len: 14; d_gene: TRBD1; j_gene: TRBJ1-1; v_gene: TRBV7-9; CDR3aa: CASSLLQGDTEAFF
len: 14; d_gene: NA; j_gene: TRBJ2-3; v_gene: TRBV15; CDR3aa: CATSRGPSTDTQYF
len: 12; d_gene: NA; j_gene: TRBJ2-7; v_gene: TRBV5-4; CDR3aa: CASSLGQAEQYF
len: 14; d_gene: NA; j_gene: TRBJ2-7; v_gene: TRBV19; CDR3aa: CASSIGRSGDEQYF
len: 18; d_gene: NA; j_gene: TRBJ1-1; v_gene: TRBV28; CDR3aa: CASSLYSRQSGMNTEAFF
len: 15; d_gene: NA; j_gene: TRBJ2-1; v_gene: TRBV5-4; CDR3aa: CASSQRWGSYNEQFF
len: 13; d_gene: NA; j_gene: TRBJ2-3; v_gene: TRBV5-1; CDR3aa: CASSSSSAQVQYF
len: 16; d_gene: TRBD2; j_gene: TRBJ2-5; v_gene: TRBV5-4; CDR3aa: CASSRGTSGSQETQYF
len: 15; d_gene: TRBD2; j_gene: TRBJ2-3; v_gene: TRBV9; CDR3aa: CASSGLAGGPNTQYF
len: 14; d_gene: NA; j_gene: TRBJ2-7; v_gene: TRBV6-1; CDR3aa: CASRRESSNYEQYF
len: 15; d_gene: TRBD2; j_gene: TRBJ2-1; v_gene: TRBV4-2; CDR3aa: CASSQEQAGYNEQFF
len: 14; d_gene: NA; j_gene: TRBJ1-5; v_gene: TRBV28; CDR3aa: CASSFIRSNQPQHF
len: 17; d_gene: NA; j_gene: TRBJ1-4; v_gene: TRBV5-1; CDR3aa: CASSLGAGRTENEKLFF
len: 14; d_gene: NA; j_gene: TRBJ1-1; v_gene: TRBV28; CDR3aa: CASSLGFQNTEAFF
len: 15; d_gene: NA; j_gene: TRBJ2-1; v_gene: TRBV4-2; CDR3aa: CASSPYPDTLNEQFF
len: 13; d_gene: NA; j_gene: TRBJ2-7; v_gene: TRBV18; CDR3aa: CASSPLAGEEQYF
len: 13; d_gene: NA; j_gene: TRBJ2-7; v_gene: TRBV28; CDR3aa: CASSLAFTYEQYF
len: 14; d_gene: TRBD2; j_gene: TRBJ2-7; v_gene: TRBV9; CDR3aa: CASSVDGRSYEQYF
len: 15; d_gene: NA; j_gene: TRBJ2-2; v_gene: TRBV21-1; CDR3aa: CASSTGSLNTGELFF
len: 13; d_gene: NA; j_gene: TRBJ1-1; v_gene: TRBV19; CDR3aa: CASSIAAPSEAFF
len: 14; d_gene: TRBD2; j_gene: TRBJ2-3; v_gene: TRBV5-4; CDR3aa: CASSLRTSGDTQYF
len: 16; d_gene: NA; j_gene: TRBJ1-5; v_gene: TRBV21-1; CDR3aa: CASSNPRGASNQPQHF
len: 14; d_gene: NA; j_gene: TRBJ1-5; v_gene: TRBV6-6; CDR3aa: CASSYSGFNQPQHF
len: 15; d_gene: NA; j_gene: TRBJ2-5; v_gene: TRBV7-8; CDR3aa: CASSLQWLFWETQYF
len: 13; d_gene: NA; j_gene: TRBJ2-6; v_gene: TRBV5-6; CDR3aa: CASSLAGANVLTF